The 26 T cell receptor beta chains below all came from one sample that was sequenced in a study of blood T cell repertoires in COVID-19. Produced via immunoSEQ multiplex PCR; TCRdb's table is partial and in-frame only. Here the sample spans roughly 300,000 clones, about 87% being singletons. Sequences were obtained from PBMCs or T cells enriched from blood (not recorded which). These receptors were taken from a woman aged 25 to 39 who had recovered from COVID-19.

The chain couples TRBV27 to TRBJ1-6; D unresolved. Germline-derived CDR1 and CDR2 are MNHEY and SMNVEV (reference sequence). CDR3 length equals 13 residues. The V gene lost 7 bases and the J gene lost 0 bases, with 4 bases spanning the gap. The DNA of the CDR3 is TGTGCCAGCAAACTCTCCTATAATTCACCCCTCCACTTT. Protein: CASKLSYNSPLHF.

The CDR3 bases are TGTGCCAGCAGTAGAAGACAGACCAATCAGCCCCAGCATTTT. Amino acid sequence: CASSRRQTNQPQHF. The chain carries TRBV27 and TRBJ1-5; D perhaps matches TRBD1 (5 bases). V shed 5 bases and J shed 3 bases, with 11 bases lying between them. This CDR3 comprises 14 residues. Per germline, CDR1 MNHEY and CDR2 SMNVEV (reference sequence).

This chain uses TRBV6-2 or TRBV6-3 with TRBJ2-2, with 8 positions matching TRBD1. CDR1 and CDR2 (germline): MNHEY, SVGEGT. The CDR3 spans 16 residues. V lost 6 bases and J lost 9; bases outside the gene matches: 15. CDR3 sequence (DNA): TGTGCCAGCAGCCCAAACGGACAGGGTTGGCTCCGGGAGCTGTTTTTT. This encodes CASSPNGQGWLRELFF.

This clone was detected many times. The CDR3, as DNA: TGTGCCACCGCCAGGGGGCTTAATTCACCCCTCCACTTT. It is translated as CATARGLNSPLHF. The chain carries TRBV2 and TRBJ1-6, with 8 nucleotides matching TRBD1. The CDR3 spans 13 residues. Per germline, CDR1 SNHLY and CDR2 FYNNEI. Trimming took 10 bases from V and 6 from J; bases not matched to a gene: 5.

The genes are TRBV2 and TRBJ2-3, with 7 bases aligning to TRBD2. This CDR3 spans 15 amino acids. J was trimmed by 2 bases and V by 6 bases; bases with no gene match: 8. Germline V CDR1 and CDR2: SNHLY, FYNNEI. The CDR3 bases are TGTGCCAGCAGCGAGAGCGGGGTTCCCACAGATACGCAGTATTTT. Residues: CASSESGVPTDTQYF.

This clone was seen a handful of times. As DNA, the CDR3 is TGTGCCAGTAGTCCGGACAGGAGCTATGGCTACACCTTC. Its translation is CASSPDRSYGYTF. The chain employs TRBV19 and TRBJ1-2; 7 bases line up with TRBD1. Trimming removed 5 bases from V and 4 bases from J; junction bases left unmatched: 4. CDR1 and CDR2 (germline): LNHDA, SQIVND (reference sequence). The CDR3 runs to 13 residues.

The chain combines TRBV30 with TRBJ1-5; 8 bases fit TRBD1. This CDR3 comprises 13 residues. CDR1 and CDR2 from the germline V gene are GTSNPN and SVGIG (reference sequence). With 0 bases clipped from V and 7 bases from J, the junction kept 2 bases outside the gene matches. CDR3 amino acids: CAWSVRGRQPQHF. The CDR3 DNA sequence: TGTGCCTGGAGTGTCAGGGGGCGGCAGCCCCAGCATTTT.

The rearrangement links TRBV2 to TRBJ2-5; maybe TRBD2 (7 bases). Trimming took off 2 bases at V and 12 bases at J, with 13 bases between the two ends. Germline CDR1 and CDR2: SNHLY and FYNNEI. This CDR3 comprises 12 residues. CDR3 residues: CASSERGAPEYF. The CDR3 nucleotides are TGTGCCAGCAGTGAACGGGGGGCTCCAGAGTACTTC.

This clone was observed a handful of times. The rearrangement joins TRBV14 to TRBJ1-1, with TRBD1 as a possible D gene (6 bases). V lost 0 bases, J lost 4 bases, and 15 bases lay in between. Per germline, CDR1 SGHDN and CDR2 FVKESK. This CDR3 is 16 amino acids long. CDR3 region: CASSQDGRGFGTEAFF. In DNA form, the CDR3 reads TGTGCCAGCAGCCAAGACGGTAGGGGGTTCGGCACTGAAGCTTTCTTT.

V is TRBV20-1 and J is TRBJ2-2; the match to TRBD2 covers 8 bases. The CDR3 extends over 14 amino acids. Germline values: CDR1 DFQATT, CDR2 SNEGSKA (reference sequence). The J segment lost 6 bases and the V segment lost 3 bases, leaving 6 bases of the junction unmatched. The DNA for the CDR3 is TGCAGTGCTAGTATTTTGCGGGGGGCCGGGGAGCTGTTTTTT. It specifies CSASILRGAGELFF.

This clone is a singleton in its sample. J is TRBJ2-5 and V is TRBV27; D may be TRBD2 (5 bases). The CDR3 loop spans 16 amino acids. Germline V gives CDR1 MNHEY, CDR2 SMNVEV (reference sequence). Trimming removed 3 bases at V and 4 bases at J, with 18 bases between. The CDR3 DNA reads as TGTGCCAGCAGTTTTTACGGGGTCGGCTTGGGAGAGACCCAGTACTTC. This encodes CASSFYGVGLGETQYF.

The chain combines TRBV3-1 (or the pseudogene TRBV3-2) with TRBJ1-1, with 7 bases lining up with TRBD1. Trimming removed 4 bases from V and 5 bases from J; junction bases left unmatched: 10. This CDR3 contains 15 residues. Germline V gene sequence: CDR1 LGHDT, CDR2 YNNKEL (reference sequence). CDR3 nucleotide sequence: TGTGCCAGCAGCCCCCGTCGACAGGGAGGTACTGAAGCTTTCTTT. It codes for CASSPRRQGGTEAFF.

On this clone: At one end, the junction sequence differs from germline, possibly due to a read error. This chain joins TRBV3-1 (or the pseudogene TRBV3-2) and TRBJ2-1; no definite D call. The CDR3 has 13 amino acids. Per germline, CDR1 LGHDT and CDR2 YNNKEL (reference sequence). CDR3 sequence reads: CASSRDSHNEQFF. CDR3 in DNA: TGTGCCAGCAGTCGCGACTCCCACAATGAGCAGTTCTTC.

The V and J genes are TRBV4-3 and TRBJ2-7; TRBD1 agrees at 7 bases. V was clipped by 3 bases and J by 2 bases; unmatched bases: 7. Germline V gene data show CDR1 as LGHNA and CDR2 as YSLEER. The CDR3 runs to 15 residues. The CDR3 spells CASSQQTGYAYEQYF. In DNA form, the CDR3 reads TGCGCCAGCAGCCAGCAGACAGGGTACGCCTACGAGCAGTACTTC.

The rearrangement uses TRBV4-3 and TRBJ2-2; no firm D call. The CDR3 is 17 amino acids. Germline CDR1 is LGHNA and CDR2 is YSLEER. V lost 0 bases, J lost 6 bases, and 17 bases lay in between. The CDR3 bases are TGCGCCAGCAGCCAAGATCAGTACCGCTCGATCGCCGGGGAGCTGTTTTTT. Its protein product is CASSQDQYRSIAGELFF.

The genes are TRBV18 and TRBJ2-5; the D is unclear. The length of the CDR3 is 14 residues. Trimming removed 3 bases at V and 5 bases at J, with 13 bases between. Germline CDR1 and CDR2: KGHSH and LQKENI. Here the CDR3 DNA reads TGTGCCAGCTCACCGGAGAACTCAAGGGAGACCCAGTACTTC. Translated, it gives CASSPENSRETQYF.

This chain uses TRBV4-3 with TRBJ1-6; 9 positions match TRBD1. CDR1 is LGHNA, CDR2 YSLEER, per germline. J was trimmed by 5 bases and V by 4 bases; bases with no gene match: 3. The CDR3 is made up of 15 amino acids. Written as DNA, the CDR3 is TGCGCCAGCAGCCGGGACAGGGTCGATAATTCACCCCTCCACTTT. It codes for CASSRDRVDNSPLHF.

The gene calls are TRBV6-5 and TRBJ1-2; perhaps TRBD1 as D (6 bases). Germline V gives CDR1 MNHEY, CDR2 SVGAGI. Trimming left V 0 bases short and J 4 bases short, with 9 bases between. This CDR3 has 14 residues. CDR3 coding DNA: TGTGCCAGCAGTTACTCGGGACAAGTCTATGGCTACACCTTC. Translating gives CASSYSGQVYGYTF.

The chain links TRBV6-6 to TRBJ1-3; 7 bases match TRBD1. Germline V gene data show CDR1 as MNHNY and CDR2 as SVGAGI (reference sequence). This CDR3 has 15 residues. With 5 bases clipped from V and 12 bases from J, the junction kept 16 bases outside the gene matches. The CDR3 DNA reads as TGTGCCAGCAGTCGATCAGACAGGGCCCAAGGAGGCATATATTTT. The encoded protein is CASSRSDRAQGGIYF.

The chain has TRBV7-7 and TRBJ2-2; TRBD1 is a possible D gene (5 bases). From germline, CDR1 is SSHAT and CDR2 FNYEAQ (reference sequence). The CDR3 is 16 amino acids. V lost 4 bases to trimming and J lost 4 bases, with 16 bases between them. This CDR3 is CASSYQTDPITGELFF. Here the CDR3 DNA reads TGTGCCAGCAGCTACCAGACAGATCCTATCACCGGGGAGCTGTTTTTT.

The chain carries TRBV5-4 and TRBJ1-3, with D perhaps matching TRBD1 (6 bases). CDR3 length: 15 residues. Trimming removed 5 bases at V and 0 bases at J, with 12 bases between. Germline CDR1 SGHNT, CDR2 YYREEE (reference sequence). The CDR3 reads CASSYQGSSGNTIYF. The CDR3 region has the DNA TGTGCCAGCAGTTACCAGGGGAGCTCTGGAAACACCATATATTTT.

V and J are TRBV7-8 and TRBJ1-2; no clear D gene. V shed 1 base and J shed 6 bases, with 9 bases lying between them. CDR3 length: 13 residues. From germline, CDR1 is SGHVS and CDR2 FQNEAQ. The CDR3 sequence: CASSLGGPNGYTF. The CDR3 DNA reads TGTGCCAGCAGCTTAGGAGGCCCCAATGGCTACACCTTC.

The V gene is TRBV3-1 (or the pseudogene TRBV3-2), the J gene TRBJ1-1; 10 positions agree with TRBD1. Per the germline V gene, CDR1 is LGHDT and CDR2 is YNNKEL (reference sequence). V trimming: 4 bases; J trimming: 4 bases; junction bases outside the gene matches: 6. This CDR3 region has 15 residues. CDR3 loop: CASSPRGQGRTEAFF. The DNA for the CDR3 is TGTGCCAGCAGCCCAAGGGGACAGGGGCGCACTGAAGCTTTCTTT.

The sample holds one count of this clone. The rearrangement uses TRBV5-1 and TRBJ1-1; tentative D call: TRBD1 (6 bases). CDR1 is SGHRS and CDR2 is YFSETQ in the germline V gene. The CDR3 covers 16 residues. Trimming removed 3 bases from V and 3 bases from J, with 18 bases in between. The CDR3 is CASSSPYRASDTEAFF. The CDR3 DNA reads TGCGCCAGCAGCTCTCCCTACAGGGCCAGTGACACTGAAGCTTTCTTT.

J is TRBJ1-2 and V is TRBV5-4; D unclear. The germline V and J ends were trimmed by 2 bases and 8 bases, with 7 bases remaining between them. CDR3 length equals 11 residues. Germline loops: CDR1 SGHNT, CDR2 YYREEE (reference sequence). DNA for the CDR3: TGTGCCAGCAGCTTTACGGGAGGCTACACCTTC. This sequence encodes CASSFTGGYTF.

A single count supports this clone. This chain links TRBV28 with TRBJ2-7; possible D gene TRBD1, 6 bases. Between the trimmed V and J ends, which lost 4 bases and 4 bases, there was a span of 17 bases. Per germline, CDR1 MDHEN and CDR2 SYDVKM. The CDR3 is made up of 15 amino acids. The CDR3, as DNA: TGTGCCAGCAGTTCCCTACGGACAGACGTGTACGAGCAGTACTTC. Its translation: CASSSLRTDVYEQYF.